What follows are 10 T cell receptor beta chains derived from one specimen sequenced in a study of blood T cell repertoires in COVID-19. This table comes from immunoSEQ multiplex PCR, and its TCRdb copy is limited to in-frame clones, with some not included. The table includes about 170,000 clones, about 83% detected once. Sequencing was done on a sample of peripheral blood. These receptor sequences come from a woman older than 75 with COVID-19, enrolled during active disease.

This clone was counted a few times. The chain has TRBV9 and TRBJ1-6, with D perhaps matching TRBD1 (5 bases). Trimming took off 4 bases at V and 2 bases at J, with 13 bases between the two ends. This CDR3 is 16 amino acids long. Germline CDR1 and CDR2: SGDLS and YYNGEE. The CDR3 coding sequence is TGTGCCAGCAGCATGACCCGGGGGGCCTATAATTCACCCCTCCACTTT. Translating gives CASSMTRGAYNSPLHF. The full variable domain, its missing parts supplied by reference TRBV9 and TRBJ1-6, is DSGVTQTPKHLITATGQRVTLRCSPRSGDLSVYWYQQSLDQGLQFLIQYYNGEERAKGNILERFSAQQFPDLHSELNLSSLELGDSALYFCASSMTRGAYNSPLHFGNGTRLTVT.

The CDR3 region is CASSLAQGQPQHF. Written as DNA, the CDR3 is TGTGCCAGCAGCTTAGCCCAGGGGCAGCCCCAGCATTTT. The chain uses TRBV7-9 and TRBJ1-5; tentative D call: TRBD1 (6 bases). This CDR3 is built from 13 residues. The germline CDR1 and CDR2 sequences are SEHNR and FQNEAQ (reference sequence). Trimming cost V 0 bases and J 7 bases, with 7 bases left between them. Supplemented by reference TRBV7-9 and TRBJ1-5, the full variable domain reads DTGVSQNPRHKITKRGQNVTFRCDPISEHNRLYWYRQTLGQGPEFLTYFQNEAQLEKSRLLSDRFSAERPKGSFSTLEIQRTEQGDSAMYLCASSLAQGQPQHFGDGTRLSIL.

CDR3 bases: TGTGCCAGCAGCCGCCGGCCAGCGGGGGCCCTCACAGATACGCAGTATTTT. Protein sequence: CASSRRPAGALTDTQYF. This chain uses TRBV3-1 (or the pseudogene TRBV3-2) with TRBJ2-3, with 8 bases that match TRBD2. This CDR3 has 17 residues. Germline V lookup: CDR1 LGHDT, CDR2 YNNKEL (reference sequence). V lost 4 bases and J lost 2; bases outside the gene matches: 11.

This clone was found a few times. CDR3 sequence (DNA): TGTGCCAGCAGTTACAGGGCTAGGGACCAGCCCCAGCATTTT. Residues: CASSYRARDQPQHF. This chain uses TRBV3-1 (or the pseudogene TRBV3-2) with TRBJ1-5; a weak D match, TRBD1 (6 bases). The V gene's germline CDR1 is LGHDT and CDR2 YNNKEL (reference sequence). V lost 6 bases and J lost 7, with 16 bases in between. CDR3 length: 14 amino acids.

CDR3 in amino acids: CATSRDLGRDYEQYF. In nucleotides, the CDR3 is TGTGCCACCAGCAGAGACCTGGGCCGGGACTACGAGCAGTACTTC. The genes are TRBV15 and TRBJ2-7; tentatively, D is TRBD2 (5 bases). V was cut by 0 bases and J by 3 bases, with 12 bases left in between. Germline loops: CDR1 LNHNV, CDR2 YYDKDF (reference sequence). There are 15 residues in the CDR3. Complete variable domain (other parts from reference TRBV15 and TRBJ2-7): DAMVIQNPRYQVTQFGKPVTLSCSQTLNHNVMYWYQQKSSQAPKLLFHYYDKDFNNEADTPDNFQSRRPNTSFCFLDIRSPGLGDTAMYLCATSRDLGRDYEQYFGPGTRLTVT.

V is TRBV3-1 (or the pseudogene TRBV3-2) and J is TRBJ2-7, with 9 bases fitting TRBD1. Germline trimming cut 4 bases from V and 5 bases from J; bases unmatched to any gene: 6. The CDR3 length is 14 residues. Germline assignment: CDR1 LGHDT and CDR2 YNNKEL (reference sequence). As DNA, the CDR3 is TGTGCCAGCAGCCGCCGGGACAGGGTCCACGAGCAGTACTTC. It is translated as CASSRRDRVHEQYF.

The CDR3, as DNA: TGTGCCAGCAGCTTAGATGCCGGGGGGGCTTACGAGCAGTACTTC. It specifies CASSLDAGGAYEQYF. The chain links TRBV7-2 to TRBJ2-7; 8 positions agree with TRBD2. The CDR3 is 15 amino acids. Germline CDR1 SGHTA, CDR2 FQGNSA. V dropped 1 base and J dropped 4; count of bases not matched to a gene: 6.

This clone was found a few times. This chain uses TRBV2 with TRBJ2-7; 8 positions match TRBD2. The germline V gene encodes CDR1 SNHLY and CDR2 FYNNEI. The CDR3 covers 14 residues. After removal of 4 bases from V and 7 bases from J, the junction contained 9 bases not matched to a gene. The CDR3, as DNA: TGTGCCAGCAGTGGGAGTAGCGGGGCCGGAGAGCAGTACTTC. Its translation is CASSGSSGAGEQYF. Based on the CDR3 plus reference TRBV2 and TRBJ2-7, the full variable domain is EPEVTQTPSHQVTQMGQEVILRCVPISNHLYFYWYRQILGQKVEFLVSFYNNEISEKSEIFDDQFSVERPDGSNFTLKIRSTKLEDSAMYFCASSGSSGAGEQYFGPGTRLTVT.

The chain's CDR3 is CASSMTRQDRHSPLHF. The CDR3, as DNA: TGTGCCAGCTCTATGACCCGACAGGACAGGCATTCACCCCTCCACTTT. V usage is TRBV18 and J usage is TRBJ1-6; 7 positions agree with TRBD1. Germline V gene lookup returns CDR1 KGHSH and CDR2 LQKENI. The CDR3 length is 16 residues. V lost 6 bases to trimming and J lost 8 bases; unmatched junction nucleotides: 13.

The CDR3 sequence is CAISGTEETQYF. The CDR3 DNA is TGTGCCATCTCCGGGACAGAAGAGACCCAGTACTTC. This chain connects TRBV10-3 to TRBJ2-5, with TRBD1 matching 7 bases. V shed 8 bases, J shed 3 bases, and the junction held 3 bases outside the gene matches. This CDR3 is built from 12 residues. Germline CDR1 ENHRY, CDR2 SYGVKD.